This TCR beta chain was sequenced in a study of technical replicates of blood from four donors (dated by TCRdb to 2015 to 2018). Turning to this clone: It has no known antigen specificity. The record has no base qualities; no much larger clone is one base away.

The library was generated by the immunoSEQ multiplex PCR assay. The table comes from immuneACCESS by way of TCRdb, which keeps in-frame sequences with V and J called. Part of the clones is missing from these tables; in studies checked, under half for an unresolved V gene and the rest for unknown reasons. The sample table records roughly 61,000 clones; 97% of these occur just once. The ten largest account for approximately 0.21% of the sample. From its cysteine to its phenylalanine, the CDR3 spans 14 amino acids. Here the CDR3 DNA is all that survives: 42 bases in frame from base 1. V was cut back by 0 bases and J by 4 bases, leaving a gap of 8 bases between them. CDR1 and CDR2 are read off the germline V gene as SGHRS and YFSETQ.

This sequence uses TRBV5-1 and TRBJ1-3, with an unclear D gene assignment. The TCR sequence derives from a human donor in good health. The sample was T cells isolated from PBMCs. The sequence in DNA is TGCGCCAGCAGCTTGGACTCCAGGGGAAACACCATATATTTT. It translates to CASSLDSRGNTIYF.